This T cell receptor (beta chain) stems from a study of technical replicates of blood from four donors. Assay used: immunoSEQ multiplex PCR; TCRdb lists only in-frame clones, some missing. This sample has about 74,000 clones, with approximately 95% found just once. Germline loops: CDR1 MNHNS, CDR2 SASEGT. V lost 8 bases, J lost 2 bases, and 10 bases lay in between. The CDR3 is 12 amino acids. Sequencing was carried out using T cells isolated from PBMCs. The chain carries TRBV6-1 and TRBJ2-7; D unresolved. The clonotype comes from a human donor in good health. In nucleotides, the CDR3 is TGTGCCAGCCTTGCGGCAACCTACGAGCAGTACTTC. Translation: CASLAATYEQYF.